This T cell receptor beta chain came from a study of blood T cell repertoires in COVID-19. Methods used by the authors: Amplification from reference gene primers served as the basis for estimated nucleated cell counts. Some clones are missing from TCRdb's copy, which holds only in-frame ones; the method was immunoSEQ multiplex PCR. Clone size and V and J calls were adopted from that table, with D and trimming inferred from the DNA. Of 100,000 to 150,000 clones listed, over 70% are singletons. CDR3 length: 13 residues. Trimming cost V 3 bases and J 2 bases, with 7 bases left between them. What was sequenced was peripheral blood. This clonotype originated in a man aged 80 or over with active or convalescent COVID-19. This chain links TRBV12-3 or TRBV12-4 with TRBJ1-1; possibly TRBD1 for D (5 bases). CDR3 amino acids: CASSLGPNTEAFF. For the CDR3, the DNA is TGTGCCAGCAGTTTGGGGCCTAACACTGAAGCTTTCTTT.